The next 28 T cell receptor beta chains were all read from a single sample in a study of cytomegalovirus exposure and HLA in healthy donors. Primers included in the PCR were 60 Vbeta and 13 Jbeta primers. TCRdb keeps only in-frame clones here, not all; method: immunoSEQ multiplex PCR. The sample lists 150,000 to 200,000 clones, more than 65% occurring once. Sequencing was done on a sample of PBMCs. The receptor source for this set is a man in his forties in good health and CMV-seropositive.

This rearrangement joins TRBV28 to TRBJ1-4, with TRBD1 matching 9 bases. The germline CDR1 and CDR2 sequences are MDHEN and SYDVKM. The CDR3 is 14 amino acids. The junction had 9 bases not matched to a gene; V was cut back by 5 bases and J by 11 bases. As DNA, the CDR3 is TGTGCCAGCAGTCTATCAGGACAGGGGTCTAAACTGTTTTTT. This translates into CASSLSGQGSKLFF.

The chain couples TRBV6-1 to TRBJ2-3; D not resolved. The CDR3 runs to 12 residues. Trimming pared 5 bases from V and 6 bases from J, leaving 9 bases between. Germline V gives CDR1 MNHNS, CDR2 SASEGT. CDR3 protein: CASSPRSDTQYF. CDR3 DNA: TGTGCCAGCAGTCCCCGGTCGGATACGCAGTATTTT.

The DNA for the CDR3 is TGTGCCAGCAGCCCCGGACTAGCGGGAGGGCTGGTCGGGCAGTTCTTC. Translating gives CASSPGLAGGLVGQFF. V usage is TRBV7-9 and J usage is TRBJ2-1; 15 bases map to TRBD2. In germline, CDR1 is SEHNR, CDR2 FQNEAQ (reference sequence). The junction had 11 bases not matched to a gene; V was cut back by 5 bases and J by 12 bases. The CDR3 is 16 amino acids.

The CDR3 spells CASTRDRGSGNTIYF. The DNA for the CDR3 is TGTGCCAGCACCCGGGACAGGGGTTCTGGAAACACCATATATTTT. The rearrangement joins TRBV2 to TRBJ1-3; TRBD1 matches at 10 bases. CDR1 is SNHLY, CDR2 FYNNEI, per germline. The CDR3 loop spans 15 amino acids. V dropped 7 bases and J dropped 1; count of bases not matched to a gene: 4.

V usage is TRBV19 and J usage is TRBJ1-5; D unresolved. This CDR3 spans 14 amino acids. V lost 2 bases and J lost 2, with 7 bases in between. Per germline, CDR1 LNHDA and CDR2 SQIVND (reference sequence). Here the CDR3 DNA reads TGTGCCAGTAGTATATGGGGAGGCAATCAGCCCCAGCATTTT. This codes for CASSIWGGNQPQHF.

The chain combines TRBV11-2 with TRBJ2-4; the D is unclear. The germline V and J ends were trimmed by 0 bases and 1 base, with 10 bases remaining between them. Germline assignment: CDR1 SGHAT and CDR2 FQNNGV. There are 16 residues in the CDR3. The CDR3 DNA is TGTGCCAGCAGCTTAGAGCCCTTGAGGGCCAAAAACATTCAGTACTTC. As protein: CASSLEPLRAKNIQYF.

The gene calls are TRBV30 and TRBJ2-3, with D perhaps TRBD2 (6 bases). CDR1 and CDR2 (germline): GTSNPN, SVGIG (reference sequence). The length of the CDR3 is 12 residues. The V end lost 5 bases, the J end lost 10 bases, and 16 bases lay between the germline ends. The CDR3 is CAWVLLGGSQYF. DNA for the CDR3: TGTGCCTGGGTCCTCCTTGGGGGGTCGCAGTATTTT.

The DNA of the CDR3 is TGTGCCAGCAGCCGACTAGAGGGTGAGCAGTTCTTC. It is translated as CASSRLEGEQFF. The chain recombines TRBV7-3 with TRBJ2-1; D perhaps matches TRBD2 (6 bases). The CDR3 has 12 residues. Germline CDR1 reads SGHTA; CDR2 reads FQGTGA. Trimming pared 5 bases from V and 9 bases from J, leaving 11 bases between.

This clone was seen once. The rearrangement uses TRBV5-1 and TRBJ2-2, with 8 bases aligning to TRBD2. V lost 7 bases, J lost 2 bases, and 7 bases stayed unmatched. The CDR3 consists of 15 residues. CDR1 and CDR2 (germline): SGHRS, YFSETQ. CDR3 sequence (DNA): TGCGCCAGCTCCCTTAGCGGGGTTAACACCGGGGAGCTGTTTTTT. Protein product: CASSLSGVNTGELFF.

This chain's CDR3 is CASSEGQGGYNEQFF. CDR3 bases: TGTGCCAGCAGTGAAGGACAGGGGGGTTACAATGAGCAGTTCTTC. This chain connects TRBV6-1 to TRBJ2-1; 9 bases agree with TRBD1. From germline, CDR1 is MNHNS and CDR2 SASEGT. Losses at the gene ends were 1 base for V and 4 bases for J; bases not matched to a gene: 2. CDR3 size: 15 residues.

This chain uses TRBV18 with TRBJ1-2; D not resolved. Germline V gives CDR1 KGHSH, CDR2 LQKENI. Deletions cut 4 bases from V and 4 bases from J, with 13 bases between. The CDR3 sequence is 14 residues long. CDR3 loop: CASSLVQEAYGYTF. CDR3 coding DNA: TGTGCCAGCTCACTTGTCCAGGAGGCCTATGGCTACACCTTC. Combining the CDR3 with reference TRBV18 and TRBJ1-2 gives the whole variable domain NAGVMQNPRHLVRRRGQEARLRCSPMKGHSHVYWYRQLPEEGLKFMVYLQKENIIDESGMPKERFSAEFPKEGPSILRIQQVVRGDSAAYFCASSLVQEAYGYTFGSGTRLTVV.

This chain joins TRBV7-3 and TRBJ1-2; D might be TRBD1 (6 bases). Trimming pared 0 bases from V and 2 bases from J, leaving 10 bases between. This CDR3 is built from 15 residues. The germline V gene encodes CDR1 SGHTA and CDR2 FQGTGA. The CDR3 protein is CASSLTPGENYGYTF. The DNA of the CDR3 is TGTGCCAGCAGCTTAACACCAGGGGAGAACTATGGCTACACCTTC.

V usage is TRBV2 and J usage is TRBJ1-1; maybe TRBD1 (5 bases). The germline V gene has CDR1 SNHLY and CDR2 FYNNEI. The CDR3 sequence is 15 residues long. Trimming removed 3 bases from V and 0 bases from J, with 11 bases in between. The CDR3 is CASSDEGAMNTEAFF. CDR3 DNA: TGTGCCAGCAGTGACGAAGGGGCAATGAACACTGAAGCTTTCTTT.

This clone was counted a few times. In DNA, the CDR3 is TGCGCCAGCAGCCAAGAGCGGGGGTTACAAGAGACCCAGTACTTC. Translating it yields CASSQERGLQETQYF. The chain carries TRBV4-1 and TRBJ2-5, with 7 positions matching TRBD2. With 0 bases clipped from V and 2 bases from J, the junction kept 3 bases outside the gene matches. The CDR3 covers 15 residues. Germline CDR1 and CDR2: MGHRA and YSYEKL.

The table lists this clone with a few counts. The chain employs TRBV2 and TRBJ1-3, with a tentative D call TRBD1 (5 bases). Trimming took 1 base from V and 4 from J, leaving 8 bases between them. CDR3 length equals 14 residues. The germline V gene has CDR1 SNHLY and CDR2 FYNNEI. The CDR3 DNA reads TGTGCCAGCAGTGAAGGACAGAACGGAAACACCATATATTTT. It translates to CASSEGQNGNTIYF.

This sequence joins TRBV7-9 and TRBJ2-1; TRBD2 might be the D (7 bases). This CDR3 region has 16 residues. The germline V gene encodes CDR1 SEHNR and CDR2 FQNEAQ (reference sequence). The V and J ends lost 2 bases and 4 bases respectively, with 15 bases between them. The CDR3 loop is CASSLRGGEPYNEQFF. For the CDR3, the DNA is TGTGCCAGCAGCTTAAGGGGGGGGGAACCTTACAATGAGCAGTTCTTC.

This clone was counted only a few times. V usage is TRBV5-1 and J usage is TRBJ2-1, with 8 bases identical to TRBD2. CDR1 SGHRS and CDR2 YFSETQ come from the germline V gene. Unmatched junction bases numbered 1, after V lost 0 bases and J lost 2 bases. The CDR3 loop spans 15 amino acids. The CDR3 DNA is TGCGCCAGCAGCTTGGACGGGGGGGCCTACAATGAGCAGTTCTTC. Encoded protein: CASSLDGGAYNEQFF. Drawing the rest from reference TRBV5-1 and TRBJ2-1, the complete variable domain is KAGVTQTPRYLIKTRGQQVTLSCSPISGHRSVSWYQQTPGQGLQFLFEYFSETQRNKGNFPGRFSGRQFSNSRSEMNVSTLELGDSALYLCASSLDGGAYNEQFFGPGTRLTVL.

A few counts support this clone. The rearrangement joins TRBV7-9 to TRBJ2-7, with TRBD2 matching 7 bases. The CDR3 consists of 14 residues. V gave up 5 bases and J gave up 2 bases; unmatched junction bases: 6. From germline, CDR1 is SEHNR and CDR2 FQNEAQ (reference sequence). CDR3 DNA sequence: TGTGCCAGCAGCAAGGGAGGGCCCCCCTACGAGCAGTACTTC. Translating it yields CASSKGGPPYEQYF. Complete variable domain (other parts from reference TRBV7-9 and TRBJ2-7): DTGVSQNPRHKITKRGQNVTFRCDPISEHNRLYWYRQTLGQGPEFLTYFQNEAQLEKSRLLSDRFSAERPKGSFSTLEIQRTEQGDSAMYLCASSKGGPPYEQYFGPGTRLTVT.

The chain is built from TRBV19 and TRBJ2-3; D perhaps matches TRBD2 (6 bases). CDR1 and CDR2 (germline): LNHDA, SQIVND (reference sequence). This CDR3 contains 15 residues. V was clipped by 3 bases and J by 2 bases, with 12 bases between them. The CDR3 here is CASSMRASATDTQYF. The CDR3 nucleotides read TGTGCCAGTAGTATGAGGGCTAGCGCCACAGATACGCAGTATTTT.

The V gene is TRBV5-1, the J gene TRBJ2-5, with D maybe TRBD2 (5 bases). The J call may be in error: the DNA end matches TRBJ2-7 better. The length of the CDR3 is 13 residues. CDR1 is SGHRS, CDR2 YFSETQ, per germline. The CDR3 bases are TGCGCCAGCACTAACACCCCGGGGAGCGAGCAGTACTTC. It translates to CASTNTPGSEQYF.

The genes are TRBV2 and TRBJ2-1; tentative D call: TRBD1 (6 bases). From germline, CDR1 is SNHLY and CDR2 FYNNEI. Between the trimmed V and J ends, which lost 5 bases and 0 bases, there was a span of 11 bases. This CDR3 is built from 15 residues. The CDR3 here is CASSPRQASYNEQFF. CDR3 bases: TGTGCCAGCAGTCCTCGACAGGCCTCCTACAATGAGCAGTTCTTC. Using reference TRBV2 and TRBJ2-1 for the parts outside the CDR3, the full variable domain is EPEVTQTPSHQVTQMGQEVILRCVPISNHLYFYWYRQILGQKVEFLVSFYNNEISEKSEIFDDQFSVERPDGSNFTLKIRSTKLEDSAMYFCASSPRQASYNEQFFGPGTRLTVL.

This sequence joins TRBV6-6 and TRBJ2-5, with 8 bases identical to TRBD1. Germline CDR1 and CDR2: MNHNY and SVGAGI (reference sequence). V was clipped by 7 bases and J by 5 bases; unmatched bases: 9. CDR3 length equals 14 residues. In nucleotides, the CDR3 is TGTGCCAGCAATAGACAGGGGAACTCTGAGACCCAGTACTTC. This sequence encodes CASNRQGNSETQYF.

The gene calls are TRBV6-1 and TRBJ2-5, with D perhaps TRBD2 (5 bases). V lost 2 bases and J lost 5, with 18 bases in between. CDR3 length equals 16 residues. CDR1 and CDR2 (germline): MNHNS, SASEGT. In DNA form, the CDR3 reads TGTGCCAGCAGTGAATCAAGCGGAGCCTTCGCGGAGACCCAGTACTTC. Its translation: CASSESSGAFAETQYF.

The chain links TRBV5-4 to TRBJ2-5; 7 bases line up with TRBD2. This CDR3 is 14 amino acids long. The ends lost 2 bases at V and 3 bases at J; junction bases unmatched: 4. Germline-derived CDR1 and CDR2 are SGHNT and YYREEE (reference sequence). The CDR3 DNA reads as TGTGCCAGCAGCTTTGGCGGGAGTAAAGAGACCCAGTACTTC. It encodes CASSFGGSKETQYF.

The chain employs TRBV7-2 and TRBJ1-1, with D possibly matching TRBD1 (5 bases). In germline, CDR1 is SGHTA, CDR2 FQGNSA. This CDR3 is 14 amino acids long. Trimming pared 1 base from V and 0 bases from J, leaving 6 bases between. CDR3 sequence reads: CASSLGQLNTEAFF. In DNA form, the CDR3 reads TGTGCCAGCAGCTTAGGACAGTTGAACACTGAAGCTTTCTTT. The full variable domain, its missing parts supplied by reference TRBV7-2 and TRBJ1-1, is GAGVSQSPSNKVTEKGKDVELRCDPISGHTALYWYRQSLGQGLEFLIYFQGNSAPDKSGLPSDRFSAERTGGSVSTLTIQRTQQEDSAVYLCASSLGQLNTEAFFGQGTRLTVV.

The rearrangement uses TRBV7-7 and TRBJ2-1; TRBD2 aligns across 10 bases. The CDR3 is 16 amino acids. The germline CDR1 and CDR2 sequences are SSHAT and FNYEAQ (reference sequence). The V segment lost 1 base and the J segment 9 bases; nucleotides outside the gene matches: 9. As DNA, the CDR3 is TGTGCCAGCAGCTTAGGCCTAGCGGGAGCCGGGGGTGAGCAGTTCTTC. Translated, it gives CASSLGLAGAGGEQFF.

This rearrangement joins TRBV10-3 to TRBJ2-5, with 8 bases matching TRBD1. Germline V gene data show CDR1 as ENHRY and CDR2 as SYGVKD. The CDR3 totals 15 residues. J was trimmed by 3 bases and V by 6 bases; bases with no gene match: 9. The CDR3 DNA reads TGTGCCATCAGAAGGACAGGGAAGCTTAAAGAGACCCAGTACTTC. It encodes CAIRRTGKLKETQYF.

As for this clone: The junction departs from germline at one end; a sequencing error may be responsible. V is TRBV7-9 and J is TRBJ2-5; D uncertain. Judging by the DNA end, TRBJ2-7 fits better; the J call may be wrong. The CDR3 consists of 11 residues. Looked up from germline, CDR1 is SEHNR and CDR2 is FQNEAQ (reference sequence). As DNA, the CDR3 is TGTTCCAGCAGCCGCTCCTACGAGCAGTACTTC. This translates into CSSSRSYEQYF.